This note documents a single T cell receptor beta chain sequence. The data were produced by immunoSEQ multiplex PCR, yet TCRdb's version contains in-frame clones alone and is incomplete. The table includes approximately 400,000 clones, 88% detected once. The data were taken from a study of blood T cell repertoires in COVID-19. In germline, CDR1 is MNHNS, CDR2 SASEGT. The ends were cut back, 3 bases at V and 1 base at J, with 10 bases in the middle. This CDR3 has 16 amino acids. The specimen sequenced was peripheral blood. This clonotype was obtained from a woman aged 50 to 65 with COVID-19, enrolled during active disease. The V gene is TRBV6-1, the J gene TRBJ2-6; the D is unclear. This chain's CDR3 is CASSDTKRSGANVLTF. CDR3 DNA sequence: TGTGCCAGCAGTGACACAAAGCGTTCTGGGGCCAACGTCCTGACTTTC.